Sequencing of this T cell receptor (beta chain) was carried out in a study of neurological immune-mediated disorders (dated by TCRdb to the late 2010s). For context, the study as a whole: Among the approximately 35 multiple sclerosis patients, relapsing-remitting MS was present in about 31 and secondary progressive MS was present in 3. Using UMI-based sequencing, the study compared peripheral blood TCR-beta repertoires from patients with HTLV-I-associated myelopathy (HAM/TSP), patients with multiple sclerosis, and healthy controls. The 90 to 120 TCR-beta libraries covered PBMC samples along with longitudinal samples, technical triplicates, and paired sorted CD4+ and CD8+ T-cell subsets. Each longitudinal HAM/TSP and healthy donor was sampled at 3 time-points spaced at about 3-45 month intervals. The cohort included 60 to 75 subjects: approximately 15 with HAM/TSP, around 34 with multiple sclerosis, and 20 or so healthy controls. The study at large found these results: In a phylogenetic analysis, the repertoires of 18 out of 34 MS patients fell into a single cluster of related CDR3 sequences, pointing to a possible signature at the repertoire level. TCR clonal expansion was greatest in HAM/TSP patients and smallest in MS patients, who ranked below even healthy controls. The MS cluster showed no association with clinical or MRI features, and the authors stated that larger cohorts are needed. No identical CDR3 amino acid sequences were shared among expanded clones across subjects, suggesting private TCR-beta repertoires in all groups.

This clonotype was counted at least ten times. Its specific antigen is unknown. Per-nucleotide qualities are absent, and no much larger clonotype sits a single base away. The time point tag for this specimen amounts to: longitudinal time-point 3. For the unsorted PBMC libraries, 2 million PBMCs were stored in RNAlater at -80 degrees C until RNA extraction and were used to generate the libraries. Multiple sclerosis patients were enrolled in a US clinical protocol under which disease progression was evaluated by magnetic resonance imaging. PBMCs were separated from peripheral blood using Ficoll-Hypaque density gradient centrifugation and then cryopreserved in liquid nitrogen. V is cut back by 2 bases and J by 1 base, with 4 bases in the junction unmatched. CDR1 and CDR2 are drawn from the germline V gene (reference sequence): DFQATT, SNEGSKA. The CDR3, from cysteine to phenylalanine, totals 14 residues. CDR3 DNA only is kept here, 42 bases in frame from base 1.

cDNA synthesis used template-switch 5'RACE with a primer carrying a 10-nucleotide random unique molecular identifier tagging each TCR transcript. Over 200 million TCR-beta sequences, covering 15-18 subjects, were produced in each sequencing run. The RNeasy kit was used for extraction of total RNA. Using the KAPA Real-time Library Amplification kit, TCR-beta VDJ regions were amplified with primers for the TCR constant region and the 5'RACE anchor. A first PCR added sample indexes and Illumina adaptors, and a second PCR then raised library yield. The roughly 650 bp TCR product was size-selected on a 2% E-gel SizeSelection system after Ampure bead purification. Before pooling, library quality was checked on a Bioanalyzer, concentration was measured with Qubit, and libraries were quantified with the Kapa Library Quantification kit. An Illumina HiSeq 2500 was used to sequence the libraries paired-end at 2 x 150 bp. To increase sequence diversity, roughly 25-31% phiX was spiked into each library pool. Per the authors' processing: Quality-filtered reads were processed with the UMI-based MiGEC pipeline, which removed over 75% of raw TCR sequences during error correction. VDJ genes were aligned to IMGT germline references, and clonotypes were defined by unique CDR3 amino acid sequence plus V-J genes. Clonal expansion, Shannon diversity, and CDR3 relatedness (CalcPairwiseDistances, ClusterSamples) were evaluated with VDJtools, and phylogenetic trees were built with CLCbio workbench. Clones with at least 8 unique UMIs were defined as expanded, with this threshold being based on coefficient-of-variation modelling across technical triplicates. The public reads were quality trimmed at Q25 with fastp and then assembled into clones with MiXCR by TCRdb, keeping productive beta chains. Rows with a matching CDR3 protein are joined into one entry that keeps the most common DNA and genes. TCRdb's processing, not the authors', yielded these V and J calls. The table for this sample lists some 89,000 distinct CDR3 sequences; 4.3% of them were counted only once. 4.5% to 6% of the sample is taken by the ten largest.

This sequence was found in a woman in her fifties or sixties with multiple sclerosis. Sequencing was performed on PBMCs. The chain uses TRBV20-1 and TRBJ1-1, with 7 bases matching TRBD1. CDR3 protein: CSARREGANTEAFF. The DNA sequence reads TGCAGTGCTAGAAGGGAGGGGGCGAACACTGAAGCTTTCTTT.